These T cell receptor beta chains were read from a single sample in a study of blood T cell repertoires in COVID-19. Data came from immunoSEQ multiplex PCR; TCRdb stores just in-frame clones and leaves some out. The data show some 250,000 clones, approximately 86% seen once. Sequenced material: peripheral blood. The receptors were sampled from a woman aged 55-75 years with COVID-19, enrolled during active disease. The CDR3 runs from the conserved cysteine through the conserved F or W. D genes are given only for firm matches. The size entry is marked missing in some rows and otherwise reads once, few, many or a size class.

v_gene: TRBV11-3; j_gene: TRBJ2-3; abundance: NA; d_gene: TRBD2; CDR3nt: TGTGCCAGCAGCGCAGGGACTAGTGACACAGATACGCAGTATTTT; CDR3aa: CASSAGTSDTDTQYF
v_gene: TRBV5-6; j_gene: TRBJ2-7; abundance: NA; d_gene: NA; CDR3nt: TGTGCCAGCAGCTCAACAGCCTCCTACGAGCAGTACTTC; CDR3aa: CASSSTASYEQYF
v_gene: TRBV9; j_gene: TRBJ2-1; abundance: once; d_gene: TRBD2; CDR3nt: TGTGCCAGCAGCGTAGAACTAGCGTTAACCTACAATGAGCAGTTCTTC; CDR3aa: CASSVELALTYNEQFF
v_gene: TRBV28; j_gene: TRBJ1-2; abundance: NA; d_gene: TRBD1; CDR3nt: TGTGCCAGCAGTCTATTCTCGGACAGGGCTGGCTACACCTTC; CDR3aa: CASSLFSDRAGYTF
v_gene: TRBV24-1; j_gene: TRBJ2-3; abundance: once; d_gene: TRBD1; CDR3nt: TGTGCCACCAGTCTCTGGGGACAGGACCAGTATTTT; CDR3aa: CATSLWGQDQYF
v_gene: TRBV9; j_gene: TRBJ2-2; abundance: NA; d_gene: NA; CDR3nt: TGTGCCAGCAGCGTAGGGGTAGGGGGGAACACCGGGGAGCTGTTTTTT; CDR3aa: CASSVGVGGNTGELFF
v_gene: TRBV18; j_gene: TRBJ1-3; abundance: NA; d_gene: NA; CDR3nt: TGTGCCAGCTCACCACAGGGGGCTGGAAACACCATATATTTT; CDR3aa: CASSPQGAGNTIYF
v_gene: TRBV6-1; j_gene: TRBJ1-5; abundance: NA; d_gene: NA; CDR3nt: TGTGCCAGCAGTGACCGAGGCGGTAGCAATCAGCCCCAGCATTTT; CDR3aa: CASSDRGGSNQPQHF
v_gene: TRBV4-3; j_gene: TRBJ2-2; abundance: once; d_gene: TRBD2; CDR3nt: TGCGCCAGCAGCCAAGGCCCGGGACTAGTCGGGGTAGCCGGGGAGCTGTTTTTT; CDR3aa: CASSQGPGLVGVAGELFF
v_gene: TRBV30; j_gene: TRBJ2-5; abundance: NA; d_gene: NA; CDR3nt: TGTGCCTGGACAGGGGAAACGTCCGAAGAGACCCAGTACTTC; CDR3aa: CAWTGETSEETQYF
v_gene: TRBV7-6; j_gene: TRBJ2-3; abundance: NA; d_gene: TRBD2; CDR3nt: TGTGCCAGCAGCACAGCCCTAGCGGGACCAGCCACAGATACGCAGTATTTT; CDR3aa: CASSTALAGPATDTQYF
v_gene: TRBV30; j_gene: TRBJ1-5; abundance: NA; d_gene: TRBD1; CDR3nt: TGTGCCTGGAGCCCCGACAGGGGCGGTCAGCCCCAGCATTTT; CDR3aa: CAWSPDRGGQPQHF
v_gene: TRBV5-6; j_gene: TRBJ1-2; abundance: NA; d_gene: TRBD1; CDR3nt: TGTGCCAGCAGCTTGACGGGACAGGGAGTAGCTCGCTTC; CDR3aa: CASSLTGQGVARF
v_gene: TRBV2; j_gene: TRBJ2-1; abundance: NA; d_gene: NA; CDR3nt: TGTGCCAGCAGCGGGGATTACAATGAGCAGTTCTTC; CDR3aa: CASSGDYNEQFF
v_gene: TRBV7-3; j_gene: TRBJ2-1; abundance: NA; d_gene: TRBD2; CDR3nt: TGTGCCAGCAGCTTGGCGGGACTACCTAACAATGAGCAGTTCTTC; CDR3aa: CASSLAGLPNNEQFF
v_gene: TRBV25-1; j_gene: TRBJ1-2; abundance: NA; d_gene: TRBD1; CDR3nt: TGTGCCAGCAGTGAATCGGGACAGGGGGCGGGTGGCTACACCTTC; CDR3aa: CASSESGQGAGGYTF
v_gene: TRBV28; j_gene: TRBJ1-2; abundance: few; d_gene: NA; CDR3nt: TGTGCCAGCAGTCCCCCGCGAAGATATGGCTACACCTTC; CDR3aa: CASSPPRRYGYTF
v_gene: TRBV29-1; j_gene: TRBJ2-1; abundance: few; d_gene: TRBD2; CDR3nt: TGCAGCGTTAACTTACTAGCGGGACGGCCCTACAATGAGCAGTTCTTC; CDR3aa: CSVNLLAGRPYNEQFF
v_gene: TRBV28; j_gene: TRBJ1-6; abundance: NA; d_gene: NA; CDR3nt: TGTGCCAGCAGTCTTGGGGGCGCTAATTCACCCCTCCACTTT; CDR3aa: CASSLGGANSPLHF
v_gene: TRBV5-1; j_gene: TRBJ1-2; abundance: NA; d_gene: NA; CDR3nt: TGCGCCAGCAGCCCCAGGGCCCGTAGTAATTATGGCTACACCTTC; CDR3aa: CASSPRARSNYGYTF
v_gene: TRBV2; j_gene: TRBJ2-7; abundance: NA; d_gene: NA; CDR3nt: TGTGCCAGCAGAACCGACAGCTACGAGCAGTACTTC; CDR3aa: CASRTDSYEQYF
v_gene: TRBV3-1/TRBV3-2; j_gene: TRBJ2-4; abundance: NA; d_gene: NA; CDR3nt: TGTGCCAGCATCAGTCGGTACTTC; CDR3aa: CASISRYF
v_gene: TRBV18; j_gene: TRBJ1-2; abundance: NA; d_gene: NA; CDR3nt: TGTGCCAGCTCACCAGATAAAGGGGACTATGGCTACACCTTC; CDR3aa: CASSPDKGDYGYTF
v_gene: TRBV29-1; j_gene: TRBJ1-4; abundance: NA; d_gene: NA; CDR3nt: TGCAGCGTTGCAGGGTACGACGATGAAAAACTGTTTTTT; CDR3aa: CSVAGYDDEKLFF
v_gene: TRBV7-2; j_gene: TRBJ1-5; abundance: NA; d_gene: NA; CDR3nt: TGTGCCAGCAGCTTATCGGGGGGTGGCAATCAGCCCCAGCATTTT; CDR3aa: CASSLSGGGNQPQHF
v_gene: TRBV19; j_gene: TRBJ2-5; abundance: once; d_gene: NA; CDR3nt: TGTGCCAGTAGTTCGGACCAAGAGACCCAGTACTTC; CDR3aa: CASSSDQETQYF
v_gene: TRBV9; j_gene: TRBJ2-1; abundance: NA; d_gene: NA; CDR3nt: TGTGCCAGCAGCGTGGGAGCCCTTTACAATGAGCAGTTCTTC; CDR3aa: CASSVGALYNEQFF
v_gene: TRBV20-1; j_gene: TRBJ2-7; abundance: few; d_gene: TRBD2; CDR3nt: TGCAGTGCTAGTTGGGGAGCGGGAGGACCCTACGAGCAGTACTTC; CDR3aa: CSASWGAGGPYEQYF
v_gene: TRBV6-2/TRBV6-3; j_gene: TRBJ2-2; abundance: NA; d_gene: NA; CDR3nt: TGTGCCAGCAGTCGCGGGCTGAACACCGGGGAGCTGTTTTTT; CDR3aa: CASSRGLNTGELFF
v_gene: TRBV9; j_gene: TRBJ1-6; abundance: NA; d_gene: NA; CDR3nt: TGTGCCAGCAGCCCCCGCGGGTCCGGTTCACCCCTCCACTTT; CDR3aa: CASSPRGSGSPLHF
v_gene: TRBV2; j_gene: TRBJ1-2; abundance: NA; d_gene: NA; CDR3nt: TGTGCCGGGGGGGATTTTCATAACTATGGCTACACCTTC; CDR3aa: CAGGDFHNYGYTF
v_gene: TRBV5-1; j_gene: TRBJ2-1; abundance: NA; d_gene: TRBD2; CDR3nt: TGCGCCAGCAGCTTTGGACTAGCGGGAGGGCCTCGGGACAATGAGCAGTTCTTC; CDR3aa: CASSFGLAGGPRDNEQFF
v_gene: TRBV5-6; j_gene: TRBJ2-7; abundance: NA; d_gene: TRBD2; CDR3nt: TGTGCCAGCAGCCCGGGAGGGTACGAGCAGTACTTC; CDR3aa: CASSPGGYEQYF
v_gene: TRBV15; j_gene: TRBJ2-5; abundance: NA; d_gene: NA; CDR3nt: TGTGCCACCAGCAGACCCAAAGAGACCCAGTACTTC; CDR3aa: CATSRPKETQYF
v_gene: TRBV3-1/TRBV3-2; j_gene: TRBJ2-5; abundance: NA; d_gene: TRBD2; CDR3nt: TGTGCCAGCAGCCAAGGTGGCGGGAGGGCCGTTGAGACCCAGTACTTC; CDR3aa: CASSQGGGRAVETQYF
v_gene: TRBV24-1; j_gene: TRBJ2-7; abundance: NA; d_gene: NA; CDR3nt: TGTGCCACCAGTGACCCGGGAACGTCCTACGAGCAGTACTTC; CDR3aa: CATSDPGTSYEQYF
v_gene: TRBV18; j_gene: TRBJ2-7; abundance: NA; d_gene: TRBD2; CDR3nt: TGTGCCAGCTCACCTTGGGGGGGCGAGCAGTACTTC; CDR3aa: CASSPWGGEQYF
v_gene: TRBV3-1/TRBV3-2; j_gene: TRBJ1-2; abundance: NA; d_gene: TRBD1; CDR3nt: TGTGCCAGCAGCCAGCGGGACAGGGGGCGGCGAGGCTACACCTTC; CDR3aa: CASSQRDRGRRGYTF
v_gene: TRBV24-1; j_gene: TRBJ1-1; abundance: few; d_gene: NA; CDR3nt: TGTGCCACCCAGGGTGTTCAGAACACTGAAGCTTTCTTT; CDR3aa: CATQGVQNTEAFF
v_gene: TRBV24-1; j_gene: TRBJ2-1; abundance: NA; d_gene: NA; CDR3nt: TGTGCCACCAGTGACCCCCGACAGATCAACAATGAGCAGTTCTTC; CDR3aa: CATSDPRQINNEQFF
v_gene: TRBV18; j_gene: TRBJ2-7; abundance: NA; d_gene: NA; CDR3nt: TGTGCCAGCTCCCGAGTTGGTTACGAGCAGTACTTC; CDR3aa: CASSRVGYEQYF
v_gene: TRBV15; j_gene: TRBJ2-1; abundance: NA; d_gene: NA; CDR3nt: TGTGCCACCAGCGCACGAGAGGGCTTTTCCTACAATGAGCAGTTCTTC; CDR3aa: CATSAREGFSYNEQFF
v_gene: TRBV9; j_gene: TRBJ2-5; abundance: NA; d_gene: NA; CDR3nt: TGTGCCAGCAGCTCCGGGGAAGGGGAGACCCAGTACTTC; CDR3aa: CASSSGEGETQYF
v_gene: TRBV18; j_gene: TRBJ1-3; abundance: NA; d_gene: TRBD1; CDR3nt: TGTGCCAGCTCACGAGGGGGCGCGGACACCATATATTTT; CDR3aa: CASSRGGADTIYF
v_gene: TRBV28; j_gene: TRBJ1-3; abundance: NA; d_gene: TRBD1; CDR3nt: TGTGCCAGCAGTCCCACAGGGGGCCGCGGAAACACCATATATTTT; CDR3aa: CASSPTGGRGNTIYF
v_gene: TRBV5-1; j_gene: TRBJ2-5; abundance: once; d_gene: TRBD2; CDR3nt: TGCGCCAGCATGGGGGGGTTAATGGTGGGCCGGAGAGAGACCCAGTACTTC; CDR3aa: CASMGGLMVGRRETQYF
v_gene: TRBV20-1; j_gene: TRBJ2-7; abundance: NA; d_gene: NA; CDR3nt: TGCAGTGCTAGTTTAGACTACGAGCAGTACTTC; CDR3aa: CSASLDYEQYF
v_gene: TRBV10-3; j_gene: TRBJ2-3; abundance: few; d_gene: NA; CDR3nt: TGTGCCATCAGTGGGGGAGACTATAGCACAGATACGCAGTATTTT; CDR3aa: CAISGGDYSTDTQYF
v_gene: TRBV30; j_gene: TRBJ1-4; abundance: NA; d_gene: NA; CDR3nt: TGTGCCTGGAGCCTAGGGCCAGGGGCGGGTGAAAAACTGTTTTTT; CDR3aa: CAWSLGPGAGEKLFF
v_gene: TRBV7-8; j_gene: TRBJ2-2; abundance: NA; d_gene: TRBD2; CDR3nt: TGTGCCAGCAGCTTAGCTCCACGGGGACTAGCGGGAGCGGTTACCGGGGAGCTGTTTTTT; CDR3aa: CASSLAPRGLAGAVTGELFF
v_gene: TRBV20-1; j_gene: TRBJ2-7; abundance: NA; d_gene: TRBD1; CDR3nt: TGCAGTGCTAGTGACCGGAGGACAGGGGTTTACTACGAGCAGTACTTC; CDR3aa: CSASDRRTGVYYEQYF
v_gene: TRBV6-2/TRBV6-3; j_gene: TRBJ2-5; abundance: NA; d_gene: TRBD2; CDR3nt: TGTGCCAGCAGCACCGGGACTAGCGGGAGGGCCTTGGGGAGGGAGACCCAGTACTTC; CDR3aa: CASSTGTSGRALGRETQYF
v_gene: TRBV6-6; j_gene: TRBJ1-1; abundance: NA; d_gene: NA; CDR3nt: TGTGCCAGCCGGGGGTCGGGGAACACTGAAGCTTTCTTT; CDR3aa: CASRGSGNTEAFF
v_gene: TRBV12-3/TRBV12-4; j_gene: TRBJ1-2; abundance: once; d_gene: NA; CDR3nt: TGTGCCAGCAGTTTAGCTGGGGGCCATGGCTACACCTTC; CDR3aa: CASSLAGGHGYTF
v_gene: TRBV28; j_gene: TRBJ2-5; abundance: NA; d_gene: NA; CDR3nt: TGTGCCAGCAGCCGGGGGTACCAAGAGACCCAGTACTTC; CDR3aa: CASSRGYQETQYF
v_gene: TRBV4-2; j_gene: TRBJ1-5; abundance: NA; d_gene: NA; CDR3nt: TGTGCCAGCAGCCAAGACCCTCCTCGAGGGCAGGTAATTCAGCCCCAGCATTTT; CDR3aa: CASSQDPPRGQVIQPQHF
v_gene: TRBV28; j_gene: TRBJ2-7; abundance: NA; d_gene: NA; CDR3nt: TGTGCCAGCAGTTTTTTTAAGGGGCGGACATCCTACGAGCAGTACTTC; CDR3aa: CASSFFKGRTSYEQYF
v_gene: TRBV21-1; j_gene: TRBJ2-2; abundance: NA; d_gene: NA; CDR3nt: TGTGCCAGCAGGCCCGCCCCCGGGACAGGGGGCGATGTGACCGGGGAGCTGTTTTTT; CDR3aa: CASRPAPGTGGDVTGELFF
v_gene: TRBV27; j_gene: TRBJ2-5; abundance: NA; d_gene: NA; CDR3nt: TGTGCCAGCAGTTTTTGGCCCATCCGCGGGGAGACCCAGTACTTC; CDR3aa: CASSFWPIRGETQYF
v_gene: TRBV5-5; j_gene: TRBJ2-7; abundance: NA; d_gene: NA; CDR3nt: TGTGCCAGCAGCTTCAGCTGGGGCCCATCCTACGAGCAGTACTTC; CDR3aa: CASSFSWGPSYEQYF